The source of this T cell receptor beta chain is a study of Ad26.COV2.S vaccination and SARS-CoV-2 variants (dated by TCRdb to the early 2020s). Regarding the study in general: Donors in the vaccine arm were drawn from COV1001, a phase I-IIa trial of Ad26.COV2.S in healthy adults that was multicentre, randomized, double-blind and placebo-controlled. Ad26.COV2.S was given intramuscularly at 5x10^10 or 1x10^11 viral particles, as a single shot or as two shots 56 days apart. Trial participants were randomized into five groups of five: low-dose or high-dose Ad26.COV2.S given once or twice, or placebo on both occasions. The TCR-sequenced set comprised approximately 32 samples: approximately 20 Ad26.COV2.S vaccine recipients, 5 placebo recipients and 8 SARS-CoV-2 convalescent individuals. TCRbeta repertoire sequencing was used to assess the specificity and breadth of SARS-CoV-2-reactive T cell receptors after Ad26.COV2.S vaccination. Throughout the experiments and outcome assessment, investigators stayed blinded to trial group allocation.

The investigation overall reported the following: Comparing responses between vaccine doses or regimens was not something the study was powered to do. It was noted by the authors that total T cell responses may have been underestimated by the TCR breadth and depth analyses. Compared with placebo recipients, Ad26.COV2.S recipients showed higher spike-specific TCR breadth (P = 0.0014). After vaccination, substantial breadth of spike-specific CD8+ and CD4+ T cell responses was reported. Comparable non-spike TCR breadth was observed between vaccine and placebo recipients, consistent with only spike being contained in the vaccine.

The immunoSEQ Assay was used to sequence TCRbeta CDR3 regions. After extraction, genomic DNA underwent amplification by bias-controlled multiplex PCR, followed by high-throughput sequencing. The authors processed their data as follows. To quantify the absolute abundance of every unique TCRbeta CDR3 region, sequences were collapsed and filtered. T cell fraction was estimated by normalizing TCRbeta template counts to usable DNA, which was measured by amplifying reference genes present in all nucleated cells. Repertoire TCRs were annotated as SARS-CoV-2-specific when V gene, CDR3 amino acid sequence and J gene were exactly matched to a known reactive TCR set. The reference SARS-CoV-2 TCR set was obtained from MIRA and was filtered for enrichment in COVID-19-positive ImmuneCODE repertoires, whereby public or cross-reactive TCRs were removed. Drawing on the MIRA antigens, annotated TCRs were analysed further at the level of specific ORF or position within ORF. Breadth was defined as annotated unique rearrangements over total unique productive rearrangements; depth was the summed frequency of those rearrangements. Two-sided Wilcoxon rank-sum tests were used to compare TCR breadth between groups. TCRdb obtained this table from immuneACCESS and retained in-frame rearrangements with V and J assigned. These tables miss some clones; where compared with another copy, unresolved V genes account for less than half of the shortfall, and the remainder is unexplained. The V and J calls and the clone size are those of that table, but D and trimming were determined from the DNA. This sample holds about 680,000 clones; roughly 90% were observed only once. The top ten hold roughly 1.5% of the sample.

CDR1 and CDR2 (MNHEY, SVGEGT) derive from the germline V gene. Measured from the cysteine to the phenylalanine, the CDR3 is 13 residues long. Just CDR3 DNA is preserved here, 39 bases in frame from base 1. The germline ends are 8 bases apart after V is trimmed by 7 bases and J by 1 base. Concerning this clone itself: The clone's antigen remains unknown. No clone much larger than this one lies a single base away; base qualities are absent.

The sample's treatment or condition, from its label and the paper: approximately 18 received Ad26.COV2.S at low or high dose, single or two shots; roughly five received placebo; per-sample allocation not given. Repertoires of vaccine and placebo recipients were sequenced from samples collected on day 63 after the first injection. Cohort 1b enrolled 25 to 30 adults aged 18-55 years at a single site in Boston, USA, between 29 July and 7 August 2020. Ad26.COV2.S consisted of a replication-incompetent adenovirus type 26 vector by which a prefusion-stabilized SARS-CoV-2 spike protein from the original Wuhan strain was expressed.

The V gene is TRBV6-2 or TRBV6-3 and the J gene is TRBJ1-5, with an unclear D gene assignment. The source was peripheral blood, collected in a trial of Ad26.COV2.S vaccine versus placebo. This sequence was found in a person aged 18-65 years who received the Ad26.COV2.S COVID-19 vaccine or a placebo. The nucleotide sequence is given as TGTGCCAGCACCCCCAGGAGCAATCAGCCCCAGCATTTT. The translation is CASTPRSNQPQHF.